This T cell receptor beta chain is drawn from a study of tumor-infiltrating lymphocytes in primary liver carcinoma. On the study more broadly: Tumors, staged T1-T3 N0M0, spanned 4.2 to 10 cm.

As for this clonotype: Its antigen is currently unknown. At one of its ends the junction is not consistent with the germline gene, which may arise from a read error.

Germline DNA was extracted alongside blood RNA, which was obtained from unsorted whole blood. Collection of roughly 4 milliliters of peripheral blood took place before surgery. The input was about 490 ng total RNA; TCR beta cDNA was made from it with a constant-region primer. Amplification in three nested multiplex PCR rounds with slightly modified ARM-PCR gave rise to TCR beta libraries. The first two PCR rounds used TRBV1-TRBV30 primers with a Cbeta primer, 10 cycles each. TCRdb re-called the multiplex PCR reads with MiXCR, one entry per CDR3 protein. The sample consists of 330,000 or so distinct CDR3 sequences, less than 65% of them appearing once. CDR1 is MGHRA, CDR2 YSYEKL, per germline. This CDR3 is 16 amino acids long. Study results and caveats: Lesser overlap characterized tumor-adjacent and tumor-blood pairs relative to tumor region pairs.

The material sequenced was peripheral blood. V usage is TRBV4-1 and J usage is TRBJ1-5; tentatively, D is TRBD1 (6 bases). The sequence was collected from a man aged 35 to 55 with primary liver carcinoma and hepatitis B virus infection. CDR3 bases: TGCGCCAGCAGCCAGGATTTGTGCAGGGGCAATCGGCCCCAGCATTTT. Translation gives CASSQDLCRGNRPQHF.